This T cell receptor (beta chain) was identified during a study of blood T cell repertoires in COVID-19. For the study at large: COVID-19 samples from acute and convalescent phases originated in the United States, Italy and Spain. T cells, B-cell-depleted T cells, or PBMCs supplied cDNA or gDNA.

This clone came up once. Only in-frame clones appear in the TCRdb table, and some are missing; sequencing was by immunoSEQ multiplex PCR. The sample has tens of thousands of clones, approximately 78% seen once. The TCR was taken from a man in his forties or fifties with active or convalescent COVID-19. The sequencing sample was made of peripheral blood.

This CDR3 is CATSDLVGDTQYF. CDR3 DNA: TGTGCCACCAGTGATTTGGTCGGTGATACGCAGTATTTT. The chain recombines TRBV24-1 with TRBJ2-3; D is undetermined. Per the germline V gene, CDR1 is KGHDR and CDR2 is SFDVKD. The V end lost 0 bases, the J end lost 6 bases, and 6 bases lay between the germline ends. The CDR3 covers 13 residues.